This T cell receptor beta chain was identified in a study of blood T cell repertoires in COVID-19. About the study: Acute and convalescent COVID-19 samples came from the United States, Italy and Spain. Nucleic acid was either cDNA or gDNA, and it came from T cells, B-cell-depleted T cells, or PBMCs.

This clone was counted a single time. After removal of 7 bases from V and 7 bases from J, the junction contained 1 base not matched to a gene. The CDR3 is made up of 11 amino acids. Germline CDR1 and CDR2: MDHEN and SYDVKM. The authors' processing: How many nucleated cells were present was estimated from reference gene primer amplification. The protocol was immunoSEQ multiplex PCR, while the TCRdb copy is restricted to in-frame clones and leaves out a portion. V and J calls and clone size are as listed in that table; D and trimming were resolved from the DNA. The sample lists under 70,000 clones, roughly 91% occurring once.

Specimen: peripheral blood. This TCR was recovered from a woman aged 18 to 35 with acute or convalescent COVID-19. This sequence joins TRBV28 and TRBJ2-1; 7 positions match TRBD2. CDR3 DNA sequence: TGTGCCAGCATCGGGGGGAATGAGCAGTTCTTC. Translating gives CASIGGNEQFF.